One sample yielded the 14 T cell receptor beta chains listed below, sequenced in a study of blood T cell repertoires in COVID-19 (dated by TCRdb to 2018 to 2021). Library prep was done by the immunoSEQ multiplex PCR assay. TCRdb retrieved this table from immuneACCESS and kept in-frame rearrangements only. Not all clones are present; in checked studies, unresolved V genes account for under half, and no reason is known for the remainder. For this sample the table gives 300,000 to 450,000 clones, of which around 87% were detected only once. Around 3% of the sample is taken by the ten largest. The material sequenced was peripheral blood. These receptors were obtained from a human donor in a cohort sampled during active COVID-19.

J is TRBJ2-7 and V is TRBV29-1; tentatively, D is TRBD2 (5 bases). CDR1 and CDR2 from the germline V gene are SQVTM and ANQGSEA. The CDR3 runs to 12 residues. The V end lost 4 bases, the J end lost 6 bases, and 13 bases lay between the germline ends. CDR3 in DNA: TGCAGCGTTGCTGAGGGCCCTTCCGAGCAGTACTTC. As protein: CSVAEGPSEQYF.

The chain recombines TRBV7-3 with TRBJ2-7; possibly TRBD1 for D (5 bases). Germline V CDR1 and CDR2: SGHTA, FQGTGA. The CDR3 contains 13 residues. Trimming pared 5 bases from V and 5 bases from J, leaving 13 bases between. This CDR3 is CASSTTQGHEQYF. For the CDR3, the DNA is TGTGCCAGCAGCACCACTCAGGGCCACGAGCAGTACTTC.

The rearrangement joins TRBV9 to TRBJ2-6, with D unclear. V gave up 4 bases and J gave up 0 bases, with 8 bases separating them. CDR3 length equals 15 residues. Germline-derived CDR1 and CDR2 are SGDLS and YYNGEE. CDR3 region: CASSPWASGANVLTF. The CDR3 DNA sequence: TGTGCCAGCAGCCCTTGGGCCTCTGGGGCCAACGTCCTGACTTTC.

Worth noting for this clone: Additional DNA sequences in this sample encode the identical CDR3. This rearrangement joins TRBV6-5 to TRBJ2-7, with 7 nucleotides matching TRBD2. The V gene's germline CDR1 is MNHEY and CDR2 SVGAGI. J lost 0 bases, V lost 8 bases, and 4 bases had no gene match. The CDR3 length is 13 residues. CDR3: CASSRDYSYEQYF. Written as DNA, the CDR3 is TGTGCCAGCTCCCGGGACTACTCCTACGAGCAGTACTTC.

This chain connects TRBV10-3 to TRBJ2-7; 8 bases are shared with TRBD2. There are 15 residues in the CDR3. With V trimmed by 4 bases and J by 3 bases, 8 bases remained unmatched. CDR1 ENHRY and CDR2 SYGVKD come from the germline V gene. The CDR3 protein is CAISVTSGDDYEQYF. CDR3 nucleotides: TGTGCCATCAGTGTTACTAGCGGCGACGACTACGAGCAGTACTTC.

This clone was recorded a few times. The chain's CDR3 is CASKGLAGQETQYF. The CDR3, as DNA: TGCGCCAGCAAGGGATTAGCGGGACAAGAGACCCAGTACTTC. The V and J genes are TRBV5-1 and TRBJ2-5; 8 positions agree with TRBD2. V trimming: 6 bases; J trimming: 2 bases; junction bases outside the gene matches: 6. CDR3 length: 14 residues. Germline CDR1 SGHRS, CDR2 YFSETQ. The full variable domain, its missing parts supplied by reference TRBV5-1 and TRBJ2-5, is KAGVTQTPRYLIKTRGQQVTLSCSPISGHRSVSWYQQTPGQGLQFLFEYFSETQRNKGNFPGRFSGRQFSNSRSEMNVSTLELGDSALYLCASKGLAGQETQYFGPGTRLLVL.

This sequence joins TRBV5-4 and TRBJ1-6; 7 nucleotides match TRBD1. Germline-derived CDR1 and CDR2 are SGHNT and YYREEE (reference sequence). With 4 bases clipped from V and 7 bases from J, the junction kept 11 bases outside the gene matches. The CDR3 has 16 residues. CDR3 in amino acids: CASSPSPTGWNSPLHF. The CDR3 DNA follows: TGTGCCAGCAGCCCGAGTCCGACAGGGTGGAATTCACCCCTCCACTTT. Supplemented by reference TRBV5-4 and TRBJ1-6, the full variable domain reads ETGVTQSPTHLIKTRGQQVTLRCSSQSGHNTVSWYQQALGQGPQFIFQYYREEENGRGNFPPRFSGLQFPNYSSELNVNALELDDSALYLCASSPSPTGWNSPLHFGNGTRLTVT.

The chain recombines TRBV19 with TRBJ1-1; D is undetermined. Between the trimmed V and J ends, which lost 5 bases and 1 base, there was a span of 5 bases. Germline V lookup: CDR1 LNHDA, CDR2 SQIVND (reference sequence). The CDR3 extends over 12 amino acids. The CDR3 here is CASSPQNTEAFF. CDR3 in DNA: TGTGCCAGTAGTCCCCAGAACACTGAAGCTTTCTTT.

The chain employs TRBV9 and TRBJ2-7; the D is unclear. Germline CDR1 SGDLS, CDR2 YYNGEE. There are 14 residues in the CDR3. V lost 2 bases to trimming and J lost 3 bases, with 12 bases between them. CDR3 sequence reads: CASSVRLGSYEQYF. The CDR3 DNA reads TGTGCCAGCAGCGTTCGCCTTGGCAGCTACGAGCAGTACTTC.

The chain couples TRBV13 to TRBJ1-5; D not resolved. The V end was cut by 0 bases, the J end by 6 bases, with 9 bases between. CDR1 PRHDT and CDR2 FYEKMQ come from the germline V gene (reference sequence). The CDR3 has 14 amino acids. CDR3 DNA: TGTGCCAGCAGCTTAGGTTTCAGATTTCAGCCCCAGCATTTT. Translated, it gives CASSLGFRFQPQHF.

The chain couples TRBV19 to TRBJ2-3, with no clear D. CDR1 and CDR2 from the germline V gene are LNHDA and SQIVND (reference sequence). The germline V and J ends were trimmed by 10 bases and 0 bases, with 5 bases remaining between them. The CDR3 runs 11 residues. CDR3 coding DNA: TGTGCCACGGTAAGCACAGATACGCAGTATTTT. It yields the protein CATVSTDTQYF. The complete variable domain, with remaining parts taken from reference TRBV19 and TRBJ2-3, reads DGGITQSPKYLFRKEGQNVTLSCEQNLNHDAMYWYRQDPGQGLRLIYYSQIVNDFQKGDIAEGYSVSREKKESFPLTVTSAQKNPTAFYLCATVSTDTQYFGPGTRLTVL.

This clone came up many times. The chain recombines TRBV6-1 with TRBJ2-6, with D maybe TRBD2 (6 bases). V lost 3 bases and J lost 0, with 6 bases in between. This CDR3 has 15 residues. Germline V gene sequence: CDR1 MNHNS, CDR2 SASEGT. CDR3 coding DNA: TGTGCCAGCAGTGACGGGGGCTCTGGGGCCAACGTCCTGACTTTC. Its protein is CASSDGGSGANVLTF.

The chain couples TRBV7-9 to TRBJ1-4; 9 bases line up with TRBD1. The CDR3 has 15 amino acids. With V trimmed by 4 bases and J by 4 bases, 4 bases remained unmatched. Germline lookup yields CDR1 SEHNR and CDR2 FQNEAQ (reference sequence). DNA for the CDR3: TGTGCCAGCAGCTCGATGGGACAGGGTAATGAAAAACTGTTTTTT. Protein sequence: CASSSMGQGNEKLFF.

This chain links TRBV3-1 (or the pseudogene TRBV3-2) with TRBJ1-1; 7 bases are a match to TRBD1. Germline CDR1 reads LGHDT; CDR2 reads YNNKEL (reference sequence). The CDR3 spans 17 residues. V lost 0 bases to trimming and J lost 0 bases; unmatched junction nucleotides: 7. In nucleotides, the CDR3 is TGTGCCAGCAGCCAAGATCCCAGACAGGGTCTGAACACTGAAGCTTTCTTT. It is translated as CASSQDPRQGLNTEAFF.